This T cell receptor (beta chain) was identified during a study of cytomegalovirus exposure and HLA in healthy donors. General study points: In a later analysis, at a false discovery rate of 0.05, roughly 17,000 TCR beta sequences matched HLA alleles. Cytomegalovirus-associated status was assigned to 164 TCR beta chains.

Amplification used 60 Vbeta primers and 13 Jbeta primers. Assay used: immunoSEQ multiplex PCR; TCRdb lists only in-frame clones, some missing. This sample has under 50,000 clones, with around 87% found just once. A note on this clone: Its antigen is as yet unknown.

The J segment lost 3 bases and the V segment lost 4 bases, leaving 9 bases of the junction unmatched. The CDR3 is 17 amino acids. Germline V lookup: CDR1 SGHRS, CDR2 YFSETQ. This sequence originates from a woman aged 40 to 50 in good health and CMV-seropositive. V usage is TRBV5-1 and J usage is TRBJ2-2; 10 bases are shared with TRBD1. Specimen: PBMCs. The CDR3 loop is CASSRAGTGADTGELFF. As DNA, the CDR3 is TGCGCCAGCAGCCGAGCCGGGACAGGGGCGGACACCGGGGAGCTGTTTTTT.